The rows below give T cell receptor beta chains drawn from one sample of a study of blood T cells in healthy people across ages. TCRdb reprocessed the 5' RACE reads with MiXCR, giving one entry per CDR3 protein. The profile shows 650,000 or so distinct CDR3 sequences, 45% to 60% of them singletons. Material: blood. These receptors were collected from an elderly woman in good health. Each CDR3 is given with its conserved first and last residue. The D gene is left open where the match is weak. Clone size is stated in some rows and not others, as once, few, many or a class when expanded.

J	D	size	V	DNA	CDR3
TRBJ2-2	.	.	TRBV4-1	TGCGCCAGCAGCCGCGGTTTGACAGCCAACACCGGGGAGCTGTTTTTT	CASSRGLTANTGELFF
TRBJ2-7	.	.	TRBV10-3	TGTGCCATCAGCCCGGACAGCTCCTACGAGCAGTACTTC	CAISPDSSYEQYF
TRBJ1-4	.	.	TRBV2	TGTGCCAGCAGGGCCAATACCGCAACTAATGAAAAACTGTTTTTT	CASRANTATNEKLFF
TRBJ2-1	TRBD2	few	TRBV7-9	TGTGCCAGCAGCTTACCTAGCGGGGACACCTACAATGAGCAGTTCTTC	CASSLPSGDTYNEQFF
TRBJ2-7	TRBD2	many	TRBV27	TGTGCCAGCAGTCCCGGGACTAGTTGGTCCGAGCAGTACTTC	CASSPGTSWSEQYF
TRBJ1-6	.	many	TRBV7-2	TGTGCCAGCAGCCTAGGACATTCACCCCTCCACTTT	CASSLGHSPLHF
TRBJ2-2	.	.	TRBV20-1	TGCAGTGCTTGGAGGGCAAACACCGGGGAGCTGTTTTTT	CSAWRANTGELFF
TRBJ1-5	TRBD1	.	TRBV6-2/TRBV6-3	TGTGCCAGCAGTTACTCAATCGGGACAGGGGGTCAGCCCCAGCATTTT	CASSYSIGTGGQPQHF
TRBJ2-1	.	many	TRBV18	TGTGCCAGCTTCCGAACTAGTTACAATGAGCAGTTCTTC	CASFRTSYNEQFF
TRBJ2-1	.	many	TRBV20-1	TGCAGTGCTAGAGACCCTAGCTCCTACAATGAGCAGTTCTTC	CSARDPSSYNEQFF
TRBJ2-5	.	.	TRBV2	TGTGCCAACAGTCCGTTTGGAGAGACCCAGTACTTC	CANSPFGETQYF
TRBJ2-5	.	few	TRBV3-1	TGTGCCAGCAGCCAAGAGGCGAGTACCCAGTACTTC	CASSQEASTQYF
TRBJ2-3	TRBD2	.	TRBV29-1	TGCAGCGTTGAGGGGTGGTTGCAAGCGGGAGTTCGGACAGATACGCAGTATTTT	CSVEGWLQAGVRTDTQYF
TRBJ2-7	.	.	TRBV6-1	TGTGCCAGCGCTTTAGGACTGGGTTCCTACAAGCAGTACTTC	CASALGLGSYKQYF
TRBJ1-5	TRBD1	few	TRBV2	TGTGCCAGCAACCCGGACAGGGAGGGTCAGCCCCAGCATTTT	CASNPDREGQPQHF
TRBJ2-3	TRBD2	few	TRBV7-2	TGTGCCAGCAGCTTCCGTCTGGGCGGGGGGACAGATACGCAGTATTTT	CASSFRLGGGTDTQYF
TRBJ2-6	.	many	TRBV12-3/TRBV12-4	TGTGCCAGCAGTTGGATGGCAAAGGGAAGGCCTGGGGCCAACGTCCTGACTTTC	CASSWMAKGRPGANVLTF
TRBJ1-4	.	.	TRBV2	TGTGCCAGCAGTGAACGTAATTCGAAGGAAAAACTGTTTTTT	CASSERNSKEKLFF
TRBJ2-5	.	.	TRBV6-5	TGTGCCAGCAGTTACAAAGGCAGTCGGTACTTC	CASSYKGSRYF
TRBJ2-3	TRBD2	few	TRBV7-2	TGTGCCAGCAGCCCCCTTAGGGGTGGCGGGGGAAGCACAGATACGCAGTATTTT	CASSPLRGGGGSTDTQYF
TRBJ2-1	.	few	TRBV28	TGTGCCAGCAGTTTGGGGGGACGGATCTCCTACAATGAGCAGTTCTTC	CASSLGGRISYNEQFF
TRBJ1-4	.	many	TRBV3-1	TGTGCCAGCAGCCAAGACGACAGGCTGGCGGATGAAAAACTGTTTTTT	CASSQDDRLADEKLFF
TRBJ2-1	.	.	TRBV29-1	TGCAGCGTTTACAGGGGGGGCAATGAGCAGTTCTTC	CSVYRGGNEQFF
TRBJ2-1	.	.	TRBV7-9	TGTGCCAGCAGCTTCGGTAGGTATGAGCAGTTCTTC	CASSFGRYEQFF
TRBJ2-3	TRBD1	.	TRBV12-3/TRBV12-4	TGTGCCAGCAGGGGACAGGGCTTAGATACGCAGTATTTT	CASRGQGLDTQYF
TRBJ2-1	TRBD2	.	TRBV19	TGTGCCAGTAGTACTGCAAAAACACTTAGCGGGAGGTACAATGAGCAGTTCTTC	CASSTAKTLSGRYNEQFF
TRBJ2-1	.	.	TRBV9	TGTGCCAGCAGCGCCGGCCAGACATCCCTTAATGAGCAGTTCTTC	CASSAGQTSLNEQFF
TRBJ2-2	.	few	TRBV6-2/TRBV6-3	TGTGCCAGCAGTTATTGGAGCGGGGAGCTGTTTTTT	CASSYWSGELFF
TRBJ2-3	TRBD2	.	TRBV10-3	TGTGCCATCAGTGAGTCAGGCGGGGGGGCCCTAGATACGCAGTATTTT	CAISESGGGALDTQYF
TRBJ2-3	.	.	TRBV12-3/TRBV12-4	TGTGCCAGCGCGCCGTGCGGGGGCTGGGCAGATACGCAGTATTTT	CASAPCGGWADTQYF
TRBJ2-3	.	many	TRBV7-2	TGTGCCAGCAGCTTCAAAGGGGATACGCAGTATTTT	CASSFKGDTQYF
TRBJ1-2	.	.	TRBV29-1	TGCAGCGTTGGAGACCTCCGAAGCTATGGCTACACCTTC	CSVGDLRSYGYTF
TRBJ2-3	.	.	TRBV9	TGTGCCAGCAGCGTTACCGGGACCACCGGCACAGATACGCAGTATTTT	CASSVTGTTGTDTQYF
TRBJ2-4	.	.	TRBV3-1	TGTGCCAGCAGCCAGGAAACCAGGGGGACTTTAGCCAAAAACATTCAGTACTTC	CASSQETRGTLAKNIQYF
TRBJ2-1	.	.	TRBV7-9	TGTGCCAGCAGCGGAGGGGTTCGCAATGAGCAGTTCTTC	CASSGGVRNEQFF
TRBJ1-2	.	.	TRBV5-1	TGCGCCAGCAGTTTGGCTCGGGGGATCGACTATGGCTACACCTTC	CASSLARGIDYGYTF
TRBJ2-6	.	many	TRBV5-1	TGCGCCAGCAAGGTGGACCTTAGCTCTGGGGCCAACGTCCTGACTTTC	CASKVDLSSGANVLTF
TRBJ2-7	TRBD2	many	TRBV28	TGTGCCAGCAGAATGAGCGGGAAGGCCTACGAGCAGTACTTC	CASRMSGKAYEQYF
TRBJ2-7	TRBD1	.	TRBV7-2	TGTGCCAGCATCCCCAACAGGGGGCCCTACGAGCAGTACTTC	CASIPNRGPYEQYF
TRBJ2-5	.	many	TRBV5-1	TGCGCCAGCAGCTCACCAGGGATACTACAAGAGACCCAGTACTTC	CASSSPGILQETQYF
TRBJ2-7	TRBD1	.	TRBV5-1	TGCGCCAGCAGCTTCGGACAGGGGGCTATCGACGAGCAGTACTTC	CASSFGQGAIDEQYF
TRBJ1-1	.	many	TRBV7-2	TGTGCCAGCAGCATCACCGGGGATAGGAACACTGAAGCTTTCTTT	CASSITGDRNTEAFF
TRBJ2-6	.	few	TRBV2	TGTGCCAGAGGACTATCTGGGGCCAACGTCCTGACTTTC	CARGLSGANVLTF
TRBJ2-7	TRBD2	once	TRBV9	TGTGCCAGCAGCCCTAGCGGGGGGATCCCCTACGAGCAGTACTTC	CASSPSGGIPYEQYF
TRBJ1-1	.	few	TRBV10-3	TGTGCCATCAGCACCGGGCCATCCCAGGGAGCTTTCTTT	CAISTGPSQGAFF